The present entry profiles one TCR beta chain with its context. The antigen remains unidentified. In the ViraFEST assay, antigen-specific CD4+ clonotypes were identified by expansion after peptide-pool stimulation. With roughly nine days of culture completed, CD4+ T cells were isolated. Participants were given two doses of BNT162b2 or mRNA-1273 vaccine. This sample stems from a study of vaccination effects on CD4 cells after COVID-19. The CDR3 covers 14 residues. Germline V gene data show CDR1 as LNHDA and CDR2 as SQIVND (reference sequence). With 5 bases clipped from V and 3 bases from J, the junction kept 4 bases outside the gene matches. TCRdb's copy holds only in-frame clones and misses some; the assay was immunoSEQ multiplex PCR. The table has tens of thousands of clones, roughly 72% seen once.

The V gene is TRBV19, the J gene TRBJ2-1, with 7 nucleotides matching TRBD1. The sample in question was CD4+ T cells from PBMCs cultured with HCoV-229E spike peptides, obtained after COVID-19 vaccination. This TCR was recovered from a human donor who received a COVID-19 vaccine. The CDR3 here is CASSSGQSYNEQFF. DNA for the CDR3: TGTGCCAGTAGTTCGGGACAGAGCTACAATGAGCAGTTCTTC.